These 30 T cell receptor beta chains came from one sample sequenced in a study of cytomegalovirus exposure and HLA in healthy donors. With 60 Vbeta and 13 Jbeta primers, the PCR was carried out. Clones were sequenced by immunoSEQ multiplex PCR, and TCRdb holds only the in-frame ones, with some missing. The sample lists about 150,000 clones, 60% to 85% occurring once. The sample comprised PBMCs. These receptors came from a woman aged 40 to 50 in good health and CMV-seronegative.

The rearrangement uses TRBV5-1 and TRBJ2-3; 7 nucleotides align to TRBD2. Germline V gene lookup returns CDR1 SGHRS and CDR2 YFSETQ. The CDR3 consists of 16 residues. The V gene end was trimmed by 0 bases and the J gene end by 1 base; junction bases not matched to a gene: 5. In nucleotides, the CDR3 is TGCGCCAGCAGCTTGGATCCGGCGGGGGGCACAGATACGCAGTATTTT. Translated: CASSLDPAGGTDTQYF.

This clone has just one count. This sequence joins TRBV11-2 and TRBJ1-2; 7 bases match TRBD1. The CDR3 consists of 13 residues. Germline V lookup: CDR1 SGHAT, CDR2 FQNNGV. V dropped 0 bases and J dropped 7; count of bases not matched to a gene: 2. CDR3 region: CASSLDGTAGYTF. The CDR3 DNA reads as TGTGCCAGCAGCTTAGATGGGACAGCTGGCTACACCTTC.

The V call is TRBV11-3, the J call TRBJ1-5; D unclear. The germline gives CDR1 SGHNT, CDR2 YENEEA. The CDR3 loop spans 20 amino acids. V lost 8 bases and J 0 bases, leaving 29 bases between the germline ends. The CDR3 coding sequence is TGTGCCAGCCCGTGGGGAAATGGACTCTGTTTGGTCTATAGCAATCAGCCCCAGCATTTT. It encodes CASPWGNGLCLVYSNQPQHF.

The chain links TRBV19 to TRBJ1-1, with 10 bases aligning to TRBD1. V lost 6 bases to trimming and J lost 1 base; unmatched junction nucleotides: 5. Germline values: CDR1 LNHDA, CDR2 SQIVND (reference sequence). This CDR3 region has 15 residues. The CDR3 loop is CASRIGDRGNTEAFF. For the CDR3, the DNA is TGTGCCAGTAGGATCGGGGACAGGGGGAACACTGAAGCTTTCTTT. The full variable domain, rest sourced from reference TRBV19 and TRBJ1-1, is DGGITQSPKYLFRKEGQNVTLSCEQNLNHDAMYWYRQDPGQGLRLIYYSQIVNDFQKGDIAEGYSVSREKKESFPLTVTSAQKNPTAFYLCASRIGDRGNTEAFFGQGTRLTVV.

The genes are TRBV4-1 and TRBJ1-5, with 10 bases aligning to TRBD1. Germline trimming cut 2 bases from V and 3 bases from J; bases unmatched to any gene: 4. Per the germline V gene, CDR1 is MGHRA and CDR2 is YSYEKL. There are 16 residues in the CDR3. The CDR3 sequence is CASSQPTGGLNQPQHF. As DNA, the CDR3 is TGCGCCAGCAGCCAACCGACAGGGGGCCTCAATCAGCCCCAGCATTTT.

The rearrangement links TRBV5-1 to TRBJ2-1; TRBD2 aligns across 13 bases. The CDR3 contains 18 residues. Trimming took 2 bases from V and 3 from J; bases not matched to a gene: 8. The germline V gene encodes CDR1 SGHRS and CDR2 YFSETQ. The CDR3 reads CASSFGPTSGGIYNEQFF. CDR3 in DNA: TGCGCCAGCAGCTTTGGGCCGACTAGCGGGGGGATCTACAATGAGCAGTTCTTC.

The chain has TRBV9 and TRBJ2-1, with a possible D match to TRBD2 (6 bases). This CDR3 comprises 11 residues. V was shortened by 3 bases and J by 12 bases, with 10 bases between the two germline ends. CDR1 and CDR2 (germline): SGDLS, YYNGEE. The CDR3 DNA follows: TGTGCCAGCAGCGGGGGGGTTGGGCAGTTCTTC. Its protein is CASSGGVGQFF.

The rearrangement links TRBV18 to TRBJ2-7; 7 bases map to TRBD1. CDR3 length: 14 amino acids. CDR1 is KGHSH and CDR2 is LQKENI in the germline V gene. V dropped 2 bases and J dropped 6; count of bases not matched to a gene: 7. CDR3 residues: CASSPDRESSEQYF. Here the CDR3 DNA reads TGTGCCAGCTCACCAGACAGGGAATCTTCCGAGCAGTACTTC. The full variable domain, its missing parts supplied by reference TRBV18 and TRBJ2-7, is NAGVMQNPRHLVRRRGQEARLRCSPMKGHSHVYWYRQLPEEGLKFMVYLQKENIIDESGMPKERFSAEFPKEGPSILRIQQVVRGDSAAYFCASSPDRESSEQYFGPGTRLTVT.

CDR3 loop: CASSKRDRARGTIYF. CDR3 DNA sequence: TGTGCCAGCAGTAAACGAGACAGGGCCCGGGGCACCATATATTTT. J is TRBJ1-3 and V is TRBV6-5, with 7 bases identical to TRBD1. CDR1 is MNHEY and CDR2 is SVGAGI in the germline V gene. The V segment lost 5 bases and the J segment 9 bases; nucleotides outside the gene matches: 13. The CDR3 length is 15 residues.

In its sample, this clone was seen a few times. In nucleotides, the CDR3 is TGCAGCGTTGGACAGGGTAGAGATTCACCCCTCCACTTT. Translation: CSVGQGRDSPLHF. J is TRBJ1-6 and V is TRBV29-1; 7 bases agree with TRBD1. The CDR3 length is 13 residues. V dropped 4 bases and J dropped 8; count of bases not matched to a gene: 5. Germline V gene lookup returns CDR1 SQVTM and CDR2 ANQGSEA.

The J gene is TRBJ2-5, the V gene TRBV6-4; D may be TRBD2 (6 bases). The CDR3 contains 13 residues. CDR1 and CDR2 (germline): MRHNA, SNTAGT. The V end was cut by 5 bases, the J end by 4 bases, with 11 bases between. The CDR3 spells CASSKDYGETQYF. CDR3 in DNA: TGTGCCAGCAGTAAGGACTACGGAGAGACCCAGTACTTC.

This clone was detected a few times. V gene TRBV6-5 combines with J gene TRBJ1-1, with TRBD1 as a possible D gene (5 bases). V was shortened by 2 bases and J by 4 bases, with 14 bases between the two germline ends. The CDR3 sequence is 15 residues long. The germline V gene has CDR1 MNHEY and CDR2 SVGAGI. The CDR3 DNA sequence: TGTGCCAGCAGTTACATGGGGCAGGGTGGCACTGAAGCTTTCTTT. As protein: CASSYMGQGGTEAFF.

The chain joins TRBV4-2 to TRBJ2-1, with a weak D call TRBD2 (7 bases). V was pared by 0 bases and J by 9 bases, with 21 bases between. The CDR3 sequence is 17 residues long. CDR1 is LGHNA and CDR2 is YNFKEQ in the germline V gene. The CDR3 reads CASSQEGGAYPSGEQFF. CDR3 DNA: TGTGCCAGCAGCCAAGAAGGGGGGGCATACCCCTCGGGTGAGCAGTTCTTC.

The V and J genes are TRBV7-2 and TRBJ2-2; 13 nucleotides agree with TRBD2. Per the germline V gene, CDR1 is SGHTA and CDR2 is FQGNSA. With 5 bases clipped from V and 5 bases from J, the junction kept 5 bases outside the gene matches. This CDR3 is 16 amino acids long. Here the CDR3 reads CASSRRLAGGTGELFF. DNA of the CDR3: TGTGCCAGCAGCCGTCGACTAGCGGGGGGAACCGGGGAGCTGTTTTTT.

The chain recombines TRBV25-1 with TRBJ1-1; no reliable D call. This CDR3 comprises 13 residues. Germline CDR1 is MGHDK and CDR2 is SYGVNS. The germline V and J ends were trimmed by 7 bases and 0 bases, with 9 bases remaining between them. The CDR3 is CASMGLMNTEAFF. In nucleotides, the CDR3 is TGTGCCAGCATGGGCCTGATGAACACTGAAGCTTTCTTT.

V and J are TRBV4-1 and TRBJ2-1; unclear D gene. The V gene lost 4 bases and the J gene lost 16 bases, with 17 bases spanning the gap. CDR1 is MGHRA and CDR2 is YSYEKL in the germline V gene. This CDR3 is built from 12 residues. CDR3 in amino acids: CASSRPSRTTFF. Here the CDR3 DNA reads TGCGCCAGCAGCCGCCCCTCCCGAACGACATTCTTC.

The chain couples TRBV28 to TRBJ2-2, with a possible D match to TRBD1 (6 bases). CDR1 is MDHEN and CDR2 is SYDVKM in the germline V gene. The CDR3 consists of 14 residues. V was pared by 7 bases and J by 5 bases, with 14 bases between. CDR3 nucleotides: TGTGCCAGCAAAACAGGGCATATTACCGGGGAGCTGTTTTTT. Protein sequence: CASKTGHITGELFF.

The chain links TRBV7-9 to TRBJ1-2, with unresolved D. In germline, CDR1 is SEHNR, CDR2 FQNEAQ (reference sequence). The CDR3 consists of 12 residues. Trimming removed 5 bases at V and 2 bases at J, with 6 bases between. The CDR3 sequence: CASSKSNYGYTF. CDR3 coding DNA: TGTGCCAGCAGCAAAAGCAACTATGGCTACACCTTC.

The chain combines TRBV5-5 with TRBJ1-1; no clear D gene. The CDR3 covers 15 residues. Trimming took off 7 bases at V and 3 bases at J, with 19 bases between the two ends. CDR1 is SGHKS, CDR2 YYEKEE, per germline (reference sequence). The CDR3 is CASLNHWAADTEAFF. As DNA, the CDR3 is TGTGCCAGCCTAAACCACTGGGCAGCAGACACTGAAGCTTTCTTT.

The table lists this clone with a few counts. The chain carries TRBV5-1 and TRBJ1-4; perhaps TRBD1 as D (6 bases). From germline, CDR1 is SGHRS and CDR2 YFSETQ. CDR3 length equals 15 residues. V lost 1 base and J 5 bases, leaving 12 bases between the germline ends. For the CDR3, the DNA is TGCGCCAGCAGCTTGTTGGGAGGGGGAAATGAAAAACTGTTTTTT. Protein sequence: CASSLLGGGNEKLFF.

The chain couples TRBV6-1 to TRBJ1-4, with D uncertain. Trimming left V 2 bases short and J 8 bases short, with 18 bases between. The V gene's germline CDR1 is MNHNS and CDR2 SASEGT. The CDR3 is 16 amino acids. The CDR3 bases are TGTGCCAGCAGTGAACTCGTTGCGGGGATGGAGGAAAAACTGTTTTTT. Amino acids: CASSELVAGMEEKLFF.

The genes are TRBV7-8 and TRBJ1-5; a weak D match, TRBD1 (6 bases). Germline CDR1 reads SGHVS; CDR2 reads FQNEAQ. The ends were cut back, 3 bases at V and 5 bases at J, with 17 bases in the middle. The CDR3 is made up of 16 amino acids. CDR3 protein: CASSFHRVPGDQPQHF. For the CDR3, the DNA is TGTGCCAGCAGCTTCCACCGGGTCCCAGGGGATCAGCCCCAGCATTTT.

The chain carries TRBV5-4 and TRBJ2-7; a weak D match, TRBD2 (5 bases). CDR1 and CDR2 (germline): SGHNT, YYREEE (reference sequence). The V gene lost 5 bases and the J gene lost 4 bases, with 13 bases spanning the gap. This CDR3 is 13 amino acids long. The CDR3 spells CASSYFGGYEQYF. CDR3 nucleotide sequence: TGTGCCAGCAGTTATTTTGGCGGGTACGAGCAGTACTTC. The variable domain in full, completed from reference TRBV5-4 and TRBJ2-7, reads ETGVTQSPTHLIKTRGQQVTLRCSSQSGHNTVSWYQQALGQGPQFIFQYYREEENGRGNFPPRFSGLQFPNYSSELNVNALELDDSALYLCASSYFGGYEQYFGPGTRLTVT.

The chain uses TRBV5-1 and TRBJ2-7; possibly TRBD1 for D (5 bases). The V gene lost 4 bases and the J gene lost 2 bases, with 10 bases spanning the gap. The CDR3 spans 13 residues. Germline V gene sequence: CDR1 SGHRS, CDR2 YFSETQ. Here the CDR3 DNA reads TGCGCCAGCAGCCAACAGGAAACCTACGAGCAGTACTTC. It yields the protein CASSQQETYEQYF.

The chain links TRBV5-1 to TRBJ1-6; the match to TRBD1 covers 9 bases. Germline V gene lookup returns CDR1 SGHRS and CDR2 YFSETQ. V trimming: 2 bases; J trimming: 9 bases; junction bases outside the gene matches: 6. The CDR3 has 15 amino acids. CDR3 bases: TGCGCCAGCAGCTTTCTACAGGGGGCCGGTTCACCCCTCCACTTT. This translates into CASSFLQGAGSPLHF.

This clone was detected a few times. The chain couples TRBV6-1 to TRBJ2-7; D may be TRBD1 (6 bases). V lost 5 bases to trimming and J lost 6 bases, with 8 bases between them. Per the germline V gene, CDR1 is MNHNS and CDR2 is SASEGT. This CDR3 has 11 residues. For the CDR3, the DNA is TGTGCCAGCAGTACAGGGTTCGAGCAGTACTTC. Encoded protein: CASSTGFEQYF.

This chain links TRBV7-3 with TRBJ2-2; D is undetermined. V lost 5 bases and J 3 bases, leaving 7 bases between the germline ends. The CDR3 sequence is 13 residues long. Germline V gene sequence: CDR1 SGHTA, CDR2 FQGTGA. Here the CDR3 DNA reads TGTGCCAGCAGCCCACTCCACACCGGGGAGCTGTTTTTT. This codes for CASSPLHTGELFF.

The rearrangement links TRBV6-5 to TRBJ1-5; 7 bases agree with TRBD1. Trimming took 6 bases from V and 5 from J; bases not matched to a gene: 10. The CDR3 covers 15 residues. Germline V gene sequence: CDR1 MNHEY, CDR2 SVGAGI. This CDR3 is CASSITGDGYQPQHF. The DNA for the CDR3 is TGTGCCAGCAGCATCACAGGGGATGGGTATCAGCCCCAGCATTTT.

V is TRBV6-1 and J is TRBJ1-1; D unclear. Trimming took off 0 bases at V and 4 bases at J, with 12 bases between the two ends. The CDR3 runs 15 residues. Germline CDR1 is MNHNS and CDR2 is SASEGT. The CDR3 nucleotides read TGTGCCAGCAGTGAAGCCCCGGGTTCGGCCACTGAAGCTTTCTTT. This codes for CASSEAPGSATEAFF.

The CDR3 loop is CASSLPRTDTQYF. Here the CDR3 DNA reads TGTGCCAGCAGCCTCCCGCGAACAGATACGCAGTATTTT. This chain uses TRBV7-9 with TRBJ2-3; no firm D call. The CDR3 consists of 13 residues. V was cut by 5 bases and J by 3 bases, with 9 bases left in between. Germline CDR1 reads SEHNR; CDR2 reads FQNEAQ (reference sequence).